These 16 T cell receptor beta chains came from one sample sequenced in a study of blood T cell repertoires in COVID-19. Repertoires were generated with immunoSEQ multiplex PCR, while TCRdb's copy carries only in-frame clones and drops some. The table shows 65,000 to 80,000 clones, with 80% to 90% occurring only once. What was sequenced was peripheral blood. The source is a man aged 50-59 years with active COVID-19.

The genes are TRBV19 and TRBJ2-5, with 10 bases that match TRBD1. Unmatched junction bases numbered 7, after V lost 10 bases and J lost 5 bases. CDR1 and CDR2 from the germline V gene are LNHDA and SQIVND (reference sequence). CDR3 length: 13 amino acids. The CDR3 DNA reads TGTGCCACCCGGGACAGGGGAGGGGAGACCCAGTACTTC. This translates into CATRDRGGETQYF.

The J gene is TRBJ1-1, the V gene TRBV7-2; no clear D gene. CDR1 is SGHTA, CDR2 FQGNSA, per germline. This CDR3 comprises 13 residues. Trimming took off 3 bases at V and 3 bases at J, with 8 bases between the two ends. The CDR3 is CASSFVTDTEAFF. Here the CDR3 DNA reads TGTGCCAGCAGCTTCGTTACGGACACTGAAGCTTTCTTT.

V gene TRBV28 combines with J gene TRBJ1-5; the match to TRBD1 covers 12 bases. With V trimmed by 2 bases and J by 7 bases, 9 bases remained unmatched. CDR1 is MDHEN, CDR2 SYDVKM, per germline. The CDR3 spans 17 residues. The CDR3 here is CASSLVGGQGAGQPQHF. The CDR3 DNA sequence: TGTGCCAGCAGTTTAGTTGGGGGACAGGGGGCAGGGCAGCCCCAGCATTTT.

The chain combines TRBV29-1 with TRBJ2-1, with TRBD1 matching over 8 bases. There are 14 residues in the CDR3. V gave up 5 bases and J gave up 2 bases; unmatched junction bases: 5. The germline V gene has CDR1 SQVTM and CDR2 ANQGSEA. CDR3 residues: CSVSGTGAYNEQFF. The CDR3, as DNA: TGCAGCGTTTCCGGGACAGGAGCCTACAATGAGCAGTTCTTC.

This clone was found once. This rearrangement joins TRBV19 to TRBJ2-5, with D unclear. There are 12 residues in the CDR3. V dropped 8 bases and J dropped 3 bases, with 10 bases sitting between them. Germline CDR1 reads LNHDA; CDR2 reads SQIVND (reference sequence). The CDR3 DNA reads TGTGCCAGTTCCCAGGCTAAAGAGACCCAGTACTTC. Its translation is CASSQAKETQYF.

The chain has TRBV4-3 and TRBJ1-1; 9 positions match TRBD1. CDR1 and CDR2 from the germline V gene are LGHNA and YSLEER. The CDR3 has 14 amino acids. The ends lost 4 bases at V and 4 bases at J; junction bases unmatched: 4. CDR3 sequence: CASSPETGGTEAFF. The DNA of the CDR3 is TGCGCCAGCAGCCCAGAGACAGGGGGCACTGAAGCTTTCTTT.

The chain has TRBV5-4 and TRBJ1-3, with D possibly matching TRBD1 (6 bases). This CDR3 comprises 16 residues. Germline V gene data show CDR1 as SGHNT and CDR2 as YYREEE (reference sequence). Trimming stripped 0 bases from V and 0 bases from J, with 10 bases between. The CDR3, as DNA: TGTGCCAGCAGCTTGGACAGGGAACCCTCTGGAAACACCATATATTTT. Its protein product is CASSLDREPSGNTIYF.

The genes are TRBV18 and TRBJ1-6; 8 nucleotides line up with TRBD1. J gave up 7 bases and V 4 bases, and 3 bases lay outside the gene matches. Per the germline V gene, CDR1 is KGHSH and CDR2 is LQKENI. There are 14 residues in the CDR3. The chain's CDR3 is CASSRDRTNSPLHF. The CDR3 DNA sequence: TGTGCCAGCTCACGGGACAGGACCAATTCACCCCTCCACTTT.

The chain combines TRBV6-2 or TRBV6-3 with TRBJ1-5, with D possibly being TRBD1 (5 bases). Between the trimmed V and J ends, which lost 2 bases and 2 bases, there was a span of 10 bases. CDR1 is MNHEY, CDR2 SVGEGT, per germline. The CDR3 totals 15 residues. The CDR3 loop is CASSYAGRRNQPQHF. The CDR3 DNA is TGTGCCAGCAGTTACGCAGGGCGGCGCAATCAGCCCCAGCATTTT.

The chain links TRBV9 to TRBJ2-7; the D gene is possibly TRBD1 (6 bases). The CDR3 has 15 residues. V was cut by 4 bases and J by 6 bases, with 20 bases left in between. Germline V CDR1 and CDR2: SGDLS, YYNGEE. The CDR3 coding sequence is TGTGCCAGCAGCCCCTCGGACTTAGGGGGAATCGAGCAGTACTTC. Translated: CASSPSDLGGIEQYF.

This chain links TRBV3-1 (or the pseudogene TRBV3-2) with TRBJ2-7; maybe TRBD1 (6 bases). Trimming shortened V by 4 bases and J by 4 bases, and 14 bases separated the two germline ends. Germline V CDR1 and CDR2: LGHDT, YNNKEL (reference sequence). The CDR3 totals 14 residues. CDR3 sequence: CASSLNRRGYEQYF. The CDR3 coding sequence is TGTGCCAGCAGCCTCAACAGAAGGGGGTACGAGCAGTACTTC.

The J gene is TRBJ1-3, the V gene TRBV9; D is ambiguous. Trimming shortened V by 4 bases and J by 0 bases, and 14 bases separated the two germline ends. The CDR3 is made up of 16 amino acids. The germline V gene encodes CDR1 SGDLS and CDR2 YYNGEE. In nucleotides, the CDR3 is TGTGCCAGCAGCCCTCACGCGTCTGCCTCTGGAAACACCATATATTTT. It yields the protein CASSPHASASGNTIYF.

This clone came up once. The chain carries TRBV6-5 and TRBJ2-1, with 13 bases identical to TRBD2. The CDR3 extends over 14 amino acids. Germline loops: CDR1 MNHEY, CDR2 SVGAGI. With V trimmed by 2 bases and J by 9 bases, 1 base remained unmatched. CDR3 sequence reads: CASSYGLAGVEQFF. The CDR3 DNA follows: TGTGCCAGCAGTTACGGACTAGCGGGGGTTGAGCAGTTCTTC.

CDR3 nucleotides: TGTGCCAGCAGCGCCGGGACAGGGCCGAACACCGGGGAGCTGTTTTTT. Protein: CASSAGTGPNTGELFF. This chain joins TRBV9 and TRBJ2-2; 9 nucleotides line up with TRBD1. CDR1 SGDLS and CDR2 YYNGEE come from the germline V gene. The V segment lost 3 bases and the J segment 0 bases; nucleotides outside the gene matches: 3. The CDR3 is 16 residues long.

This clone was detected only a few times. This chain connects TRBV6-2 or TRBV6-3 to TRBJ2-5; 7 nucleotides match TRBD2. The CDR3 contains 13 residues. Unmatched junction bases numbered 1, after V lost 4 bases and J lost 2 bases. Germline CDR1 and CDR2: MNHEY and SVGEGT. Here the CDR3 reads CASSLGLQETQYF. CDR3 sequence (DNA): TGTGCCAGCAGTTTGGGACTACAAGAGACCCAGTACTTC.

The chain couples TRBV5-1 to TRBJ2-7; TRBD1 aligns across 10 bases. This CDR3 has 15 amino acids. The germline CDR1 and CDR2 sequences are SGHRS and YFSETQ. Unmatched junction bases numbered 7, after V lost 4 bases and J lost 3 bases. CDR3 protein: CASSTQGQGVYEQYF. The CDR3 coding sequence is TGCGCCAGCAGCACACAAGGACAGGGGGTCTACGAGCAGTACTTC.